A selection of T cell receptor beta chains follows, all from one sample in a study of tumor-infiltrating lymphocytes in primary liver carcinoma. MiXCR was run by TCRdb on the multiplex PCR reads, yielding one entry per CDR3 protein. The data contain roughly 78,000 distinct CDR3 sequences, 71% of them singletons. Sequenced material: liver tumor tissue from sampling region 4. The source is a woman in her sixties with primary liver carcinoma and hepatitis B virus infection. CDR3s include the opening cysteine and the closing phenylalanine or tryptophan. Each record gives: CDR3 protein, CDR3 DNA, J gene, D gene, clone size, V gene. The D gene is left open where the match is weak. Clone size is shown for a subset of rows, as once, few, many or a class of expanded clone.

CASSLDRVGTLGTYEQYF	TGTGCCAGCAGCTTAGATCGGGTAGGGACACTGGGGACCTACGAGCAGTACTTC	TRBJ2-7	NA	NA	TRBV11-3
CASSLWASGSYEQFF	TGTGCCAGCAGTCTCTGGGCTAGCGGGAGCTATGAGCAGTTCTTC	TRBJ2-1	TRBD2	few	TRBV28
CASNYPGGAGGYNEQFF	TGTGCCAGCAACTACCCAGGCGGGGCAGGAGGCTACAATGAGCAGTTCTTC	TRBJ2-1	NA	many	TRBV6-5
CASRLGGSGANVLTF	TGTGCCAGTAGACTCGGAGGCTCTGGGGCCAACGTCCTGACTTTC	TRBJ2-6	NA	NA	TRBV19
CSAREGGRSNQPQHF	TGCAGTGCTAGAGAGGGAGGGCGGAGCAATCAGCCCCAGCATTTT	TRBJ1-5	NA	NA	TRBV20-1
CASSLEPSADAQYF	TGTGCCAGCAGCTTAGAACCAAGTGCGGATGCGCAGTATTTT	TRBJ2-3	NA	few	TRBV11-2
CASSLFGGVYNEQFF	TGTGCCAGCAGTTTATTTGGAGGGGTCTACAATGAGCAGTTCTTC	TRBJ2-1	NA	NA	TRBV11-3
CASSYSPELGGINQPQHF	TGTGCCAGCAGTTACTCGCCGGAACTCGGGGGGATCAATCAGCCCCAGCATTTT	TRBJ1-5	NA	medium-sized	TRBV6-6
CASRRRLTGGPGNEQFF	TGTGCCAGCCGCAGGAGACTAACGGGAGGGCCGGGGAATGAGCAGTTCTTC	TRBJ2-1	TRBD2	NA	TRBV11-2
CASKENQNEQFF	TGTGCCAGCAAAGAGAACCAGAATGAGCAGTTCTTC	TRBJ2-1	NA	many	TRBV28
CASSLQGPDMQYF	TGCGCCAGCAGTCTTCAGGGTCCAGATATGCAGTATTTT	TRBJ2-3	NA	NA	TRBV28
CSVGQGNTEAFF	TGCAGCGTTGGGCAGGGGAACACTGAAGCTTTCTTT	TRBJ1-1	NA	many	TRBV29-1
CASRAGYNEQFF	TGTGCCAGCAGGGCCGGCTACAATGAGCAGTTCTTC	TRBJ2-1	NA	NA	TRBV11-3
CASGLGTLPGHEQLF	TGTGCTAGTGGTTTGGGCACCCTCCCCGGACATGAGCAGCTCTTT	TRBJ2-1	NA	NA	TRBV12-5
CACSLLSGIGANEQFF	TGTGCCTGCAGCTTATTGTCCGGGATTGGAGCGAATGAGCAGTTCTTC	TRBJ2-1	NA	once	TRBV7-3
CASGSPGAPDTDTQYF	TGTGCCAGCGGCTCCCCTGGGGCCCCGGACACAGATACGCAGTATTTT	TRBJ2-3	NA	once	TRBV28
CTSNTEIAGGDTQYF	TGTACCAGCAATACTGAAATTGCGGGAGGGGATACGCAGTACTTT	TRBJ2-3	TRBD2	NA	TRBV6-1
CASSLDLSKLAGEGIDTQYF	TGTGCCAGCAGCTTAGATCTAAGTAAGTTAGCGGGGGAAGGGATAGATACGCAGTATTTT	TRBJ2-3	TRBD2	NA	TRBV11-2
CANSQVLGQGPYSPLHF	TGCGCCAACAGCCAAGTATTGGGACAGGGGCCATATTCACCCCTCCACTTT	TRBJ1-6	TRBD1	NA	TRBV4-1
CVSNFSGPYNSPLLF	TGTGTCAGCAACTTTTCTGGCCCGTACAACTCACCCCTCCTCTTT	TRBJ1-6	NA	NA	TRBV11-2
CASSQVDGSYEQYF	TGTGCCAGCAGCCAAGTAGACGGATCCTACGAGCAGTACTTC	TRBJ2-7	NA	many	TRBV14
CASKTGDQPQHF	TGTGCCAGCAAGACAGGGGATCAGCCCCAGCATTTT	TRBJ1-5	TRBD1	many	TRBV6-6
CGWSAASRDTKYF	TGTGGCTGGAGCGCAGCTAGCAGGGATACGAAGTATTTT	TRBJ2-3	NA	NA	TRBV30
CAWSLWGRDTGELFF	TGTGCCTGGAGCCTCTGGGGGAGGGACACCGGGGAGCTGTTTTTT	TRBJ2-2	TRBD2	NA	TRBV30
CASSLEAAARGEQFF	TGTGCCAGTAGCTTGGAAGCGGCTGCCCGGGGTGAGCAATTCTTC	TRBJ2-1	NA	once	TRBV11-3
CASSIRRQGKTEAFF	TGTGCCAGCAGCATCCGCAGGCAGGGAAAAACTGAAGCTTTCTTT	TRBJ1-1	NA	NA	TRBV6-1
CASSLLMGLTGNEQSF	TGTGCCAGCAGCCTTCTCATGGGGTTAACTGGCAATGAGCAGTCCTTC	TRBJ2-1	NA	NA	TRBV14
CASSMDRASSYEQYF	TGTGCCAGCAGCATGGACAGGGCGAGCTCCTACGAGCAGTACTTC	TRBJ2-7	TRBD1	few	TRBV28
CASSLAGALNEQFF	TGTGCCAGCAGTCTAGCGGGAGCCCTCAATGAGCAGTTCTTC	TRBJ2-1	TRBD2	many	TRBV28
CANSPGGSLTGELFF	TGTGCCAACAGCCCCGGAGGGAGTTTAACCGGGGAGCTGTTTTTT	TRBJ2-2	NA	NA	TRBV13
CASSLVEGGSGAFF	TGTGCCAGCAGCTTAGTTGAGGGGGGTTCGGGAGCTTTCTTT	TRBJ1-1	NA	many	TRBV7-9
CACTIRAGHPNTEAFF	TGTGCCTGCACTATAAGAGCGGGGCATCCGAACACTGAAGCTTTCTTT	TRBJ1-1	NA	NA	TRBV6-5
CATSDSLRTGGSYNEQFF	TGTGCCACCAGTGACTCCCTTCGTACAGGGGGCTCCTACAATGAGCAGTTCTTC	TRBJ2-1	TRBD1	many	TRBV24-1
CSGLNTEAFF	TGCAGCGGATTGAACACTGAAGCTTTCTTT	TRBJ1-1	NA	many	TRBV29-1
CSARGDGHSLGLGDTDTQYF	TGCAGTGCTAGGGGGGACGGACACTCGTTGGGTCTTGGAGATACAGATACGCAGTATTTT	TRBJ2-3	NA	NA	TRBV20-1
CDSSQEGEQGARGTETFF	TGCGACAGCAGCCAAGAAGGGGAACAGGGGGCGCGAGGCACTGAAACTTTCTTT	TRBJ1-1	TRBD1	NA	TRBV4-1
CASSIGAGVTEAFF	TGTGCCAGTAGTATCGGCGCAGGGGTCACTGAAGCTTTCTTT	TRBJ1-1	NA	NA	TRBV19
CASNLSSPNQPQHF	TGTGCCAGCAACTTATCCAGCCCCAATCAGCCCCAGCATTTT	TRBJ1-5	NA	once	TRBV7-9
CATSEAGLESSEQYF	TGTGCCACCAGTGAGGCGGGACTAGAATCGAGCGAACAGTACTTC	TRBJ2-7	TRBD2	NA	TRBV2
CASRFQRGPLWANVLTF	TGTGCCAGCAGATTCCAGAGGGGGCCCCTCTGGGCCAACGTCCTGACTTTC	TRBJ2-6	TRBD1	NA	TRBV28
CTSSDWAGLYEQYF	TGCACCAGCAGTGACTGGGCAGGATTATATGAGCAGTACTTC	TRBJ2-7	NA	once	TRBV10-2
CASNSSGGEDTHYF	TGCGCCAGCAACTCGAGCGGGGGGGAGGATACGCATTATTTT	TRBJ2-3	TRBD2	NA	TRBV5-1
CASSLGQPEGQFF	TGTGCCAGTAGCTTGGGACAGCCTGAGGGGCAGTTCTTC	TRBJ2-1	TRBD1	NA	TRBV7-3
CACSQPTSGSRNEQFF	TGTGCCTGTAGCCAACCGACTAGCGGGAGTCGGAATGAGCAGTTCTTC	TRBJ2-1	TRBD2	NA	TRBV5-8
CASGLGARCRKEQFF	TGTGCCAGCGGCTTAGGGGCCCGGTGTCGCAAGGAGCAGTTCTTC	TRBJ2-1	NA	NA	TRBV11-3
CASSYSGSGRRYEQFF	TGTGCCAGCAGTTATAGCGGAAGCGGTAGGAGATACGAGCAGTTCTTC	TRBJ2-1	NA	NA	TRBV6-2/TRBV6-3
CASSVRKGGTGELFF	TGTGCCAGCAGTGTTCGGAAGGGGGGCACCGGGGAGCTGTTTTTT	TRBJ2-2	NA	many	TRBV12-3/TRBV12-4
CASSHGTATYGELFF	TGTGCCAGCAGTCACGGGACAGCCACTTACGGGGAGCTATTTTTT	TRBJ2-2	TRBD1	NA	TRBV6-5
CASSQGTSGMVEETQYF	TGTGCCAGCAGCCAAGGGACTAGCGGCATGGTCGAAGAGACCCAGTACTTC	TRBJ2-5	TRBD2	NA	TRBV12-3/TRBV12-4
CASGGSGRDTDTQYF	TGTGCCAGCGGGGGAAGCGGGAGAGACACAGATACGCAGTATTTT	TRBJ2-3	TRBD2	many	TRBV28
CATSKTGRGFVAFF	TGTGCCACCAGCAAGACGGGCAGGGGGTTCGTTGCTTTCTTT	TRBJ1-1	TRBD1	NA	TRBV15
CVSRRDAPYEQYF	TGTGTCAGCAGACGGGACGCACCCTACGAGCAGTACTTC	TRBJ2-7	NA	NA	TRBV12-3/TRBV12-4
CASSPRADMQYF	TGTGCCAGCAGCCCCCGGGCGGATATGCAGTACTTT	TRBJ2-3	NA	NA	TRBV11-2
CASSPTLGNTGELFF	TGCGCCAGCAGCCCTACGCTAGGGAACACCGGGGAGCTGTTTTTT	TRBJ2-2	NA	many	TRBV5-1
CSASGGLAGMGQETQYF	TGCAGTGCTTCGGGGGGACTAGCGGGAATGGGGCAAGAGACCCAGTACTTC	TRBJ2-5	TRBD2	NA	TRBV20-1
CASSRQGALLMNTEAFF	TGTGCCAGCAGTCGACAGGGGGCCCTCCTTATGAACACTGAAGCTTTCTTT	TRBJ1-1	TRBD1	many	TRBV12-3/TRBV12-4
CASSIWRVETQYF	TGCGCCAGCAGTATTTGGAGAGTTGAGACCCAGTACTTC	TRBJ2-5	NA	NA	TRBV5-1
CASSSTTSGSCNEQFF	TGTGCCAGCAGCTCAACGACTAGTGGGAGCTGCAATGAGCAGTTCTTC	TRBJ2-1	NA	NA	TRBV11-1
CAGNETTGGTDKQYF	TGTGCTGGCAATGAAACGACAGGGGGCACAGATAAGCAGTATTTT	TRBJ2-3	TRBD1	NA	TRBV6-1
CASRWDSPVSYEQYF	TGTGCCAGCAGGTGGGACTCCCCGGTCTCCTACGAGCAGTACTTC	TRBJ2-7	NA	many	TRBV6-6